This T cell receptor (beta chain) was documented in a study of cytomegalovirus exposure and HLA in healthy donors. Study-wide findings and caveats: Most subjects had HLA-A and HLA-B alleles reportedly predicted accurately by TCR beta sequences. A link between a missense DCLRE1C variant and TCR beta V- and J-gene trimming emerged from a later analysis. Roughly uniform sequencing depth across donors was assumed, possibly incorrectly.

PCR was performed using 60 Vbeta and 13 Jbeta primers. Assay: immunoSEQ multiplex PCR; the TCRdb copy retains only in-frame clones and omits some. The profile shows about 160,000 clones, over 80% of them singletons. A word on this clone: Its target is not known. Other DNA sequences in this specimen translate into the identical CDR3.

Looked up from germline, CDR1 is SEHNR and CDR2 is FQNEAQ (reference sequence). Trimming at V came to 2 bases and at J to 2 bases, leaving 2 bases not matched to a gene. This CDR3 contains 15 residues. The TCR comes from a male donor in good health and CMV-seropositive. This rearrangement joins TRBV7-9 to TRBJ2-7, with 11 bases fitting TRBD1. Sequenced material: PBMCs. CDR3 nucleotides: TGTGCCAGCAGCTTAAGGGACAGGGGGACCTACGAGCAGTACTTC. Translating gives CASSLRDRGTYEQYF.